This T cell receptor beta chain comes out of a study of blood T cell repertoires in COVID-19. Study context: PBMCs, B-cell-depleted T cells, or T cells provided the cDNA or gDNA that made up the material.

With V trimmed by 8 bases and J by 5 bases, 6 bases remained unmatched. Germline CDR1 and CDR2: MNHEY and SVGAGI. CDR3 length: 14 residues. Profiled with immunoSEQ multiplex PCR; TCRdb holds only in-frame clones, not every one. The sample consists of over 250,000 clones, about 90% of them appearing once. This clone was seen just once. The sample taken for sequencing was peripheral blood. The chain carries TRBV6-5 and TRBJ1-4; TRBD1 aligns across 9 bases. This sequence was found in a woman aged 35 to 49 who had recovered from COVID-19. CDR3 amino acids: CASATGTGNEKLFF. In DNA, the CDR3 is TGTGCCAGCGCGACCGGGACAGGGAATGAAAAACTGTTTTTT.